The 8 T cell receptor beta chains in this list originate from one sample, sequenced in a study of blood T cell repertoires in COVID-19. Generated by immunoSEQ multiplex PCR, the TCRdb table keeps only in-frame clones and is missing some. The sample yields 60,000 to 70,000 clones, around 80% seen once. The sample taken for sequencing was peripheral blood. The receptors derive from a man older than 75 with acute or convalescent COVID-19.

This chain links TRBV6-2 or TRBV6-3 with TRBJ2-1, with D possibly being TRBD2 (6 bases). With 3 bases removed from V and 4 bases from J, the gap between germline ends came to 16 bases. CDR1 is MNHEY and CDR2 is SVGEGT in the germline V gene. This CDR3 has 16 residues. This CDR3 is CASSYSGVYVYNEQFF. The CDR3 coding sequence is TGTGCCAGCAGTTATTCGGGGGTATACGTTTACAATGAGCAGTTCTTC.

The rearrangement links TRBV19 to TRBJ1-5; perhaps TRBD1 as D (5 bases). Trimming took off 5 bases at V and 0 bases at J, with 11 bases between the two ends. The CDR3 has 15 amino acids. Germline-derived CDR1 and CDR2 are LNHDA and SQIVND (reference sequence). CDR3 protein: CASSLRDYSNQPQHF. The CDR3 DNA sequence: TGTGCCAGTAGTCTCCGGGACTATAGCAATCAGCCCCAGCATTTT.

The gene calls are TRBV19 and TRBJ1-1; 8 bases are a match to TRBD1. V shed 7 bases and J 0 bases; nucleotides not matched to a gene: 13. Germline V lookup: CDR1 LNHDA, CDR2 SQIVND (reference sequence). The CDR3 spans 17 residues. DNA for the CDR3: TGTGCCAGTAAAGCCCCCCTCCGACAGGGGATGAACACTGAAGCTTTCTTT. It is translated as CASKAPLRQGMNTEAFF.

V gene TRBV7-3 combines with J gene TRBJ2-2; 8 nucleotides line up with TRBD2. The CDR3 sequence is 14 residues long. With V trimmed by 7 bases and J by 6 bases, 7 bases remained unmatched. Germline V gene sequence: CDR1 SGHTA, CDR2 FQGTGA. The CDR3 is CASTPLGGAGELFF. In nucleotides, the CDR3 is TGTGCCAGCACCCCCCTCGGGGGGGCCGGGGAGCTGTTTTTT. The whole variable domain, remainder taken from reference TRBV7-3 and TRBJ2-2, is GAGVSQTPSNKVTEKGKYVELRCDPISGHTALYWYRQSLGQGPEFLIYFQGTGAADDSGLPNDRFFAVRPEGSVSTLKIQRTERGDSAVYLCASTPLGGAGELFFGEGSRLTVL.

J is TRBJ2-1 and V is TRBV6-5, with 7 bases fitting TRBD2. V dropped 6 bases and J dropped 5; count of bases not matched to a gene: 7. There are 14 residues in the CDR3. In germline, CDR1 is MNHEY, CDR2 SVGAGI. The DNA for the CDR3 is TGTGCCAGCAGCGCCGGGACTACGAACAATGAGCAGTTCTTC. Protein product: CASSAGTTNNEQFF.

This clone was seen only once. This sequence joins TRBV11-3 and TRBJ2-1; D gene uncertain. Trimming shortened V by 2 bases and J by 5 bases, and 4 bases separated the two germline ends. The CDR3 contains 12 residues. Germline values: CDR1 SGHNT, CDR2 YENEEA. The CDR3 here is CASSLRDNEQFF. The CDR3 nucleotides are TGTGCCAGCAGCTTACGTGACAATGAGCAGTTCTTC.

This chain links TRBV15 with TRBJ2-5, with 10 bases lining up with TRBD2. V shed 1 base and J 6 bases; nucleotides not matched to a gene: 8. The CDR3 spans 16 residues. Germline assignment: CDR1 LNHNV and CDR2 YYDKDF (reference sequence). This CDR3 is CATSRVRLAGVQTQYF. DNA for the CDR3: TGTGCCACCAGCAGAGTAAGGCTAGCGGGAGTGCAGACCCAGTACTTC. The full variable domain, its missing parts supplied by reference TRBV15 and TRBJ2-5, is DAMVIQNPRYQVTQFGKPVTLSCSQTLNHNVMYWYQQKSSQAPKLLFHYYDKDFNNEADTPDNFQSRRPNTSFCFLDIRSPGLGDTAMYLCATSRVRLAGVQTQYFGPGTRLLVL.

V and J are TRBV4-2 and TRBJ2-3; 12 bases fit TRBD2. Germline V gene data show CDR1 as LGHNA and CDR2 as YNFKEQ. This CDR3 has 16 amino acids. After removal of 0 bases from V and 6 bases from J, the junction contained 4 bases not matched to a gene. CDR3 sequence reads: CASSQELAGGRDTQYF. The CDR3 bases are TGTGCCAGCAGCCAAGAACTAGCGGGAGGTAGGGATACGCAGTATTTT.